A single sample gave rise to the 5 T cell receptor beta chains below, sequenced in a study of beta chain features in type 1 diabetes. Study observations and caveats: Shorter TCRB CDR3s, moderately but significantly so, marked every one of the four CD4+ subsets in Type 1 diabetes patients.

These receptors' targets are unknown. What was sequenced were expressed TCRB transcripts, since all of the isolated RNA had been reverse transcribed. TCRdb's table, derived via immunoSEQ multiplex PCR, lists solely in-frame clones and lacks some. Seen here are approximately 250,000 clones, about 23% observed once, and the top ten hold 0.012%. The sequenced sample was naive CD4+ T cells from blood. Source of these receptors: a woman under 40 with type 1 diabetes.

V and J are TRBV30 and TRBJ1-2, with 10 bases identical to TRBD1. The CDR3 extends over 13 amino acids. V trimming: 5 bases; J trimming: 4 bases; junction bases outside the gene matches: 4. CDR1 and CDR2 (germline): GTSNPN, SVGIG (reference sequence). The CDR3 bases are TGTGCCTGGGACAGGGGGCTAGGCTATGGCTACACCTTC. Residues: CAWDRGLGYGYTF.

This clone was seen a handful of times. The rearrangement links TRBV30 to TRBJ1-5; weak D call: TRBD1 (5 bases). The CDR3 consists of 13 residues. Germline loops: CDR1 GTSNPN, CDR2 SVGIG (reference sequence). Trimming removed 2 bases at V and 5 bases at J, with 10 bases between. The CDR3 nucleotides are TGTGCCTGGAGTATGGGGGGAGATCAGCCCCAGCATTTT. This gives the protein CAWSMGGDQPQHF.

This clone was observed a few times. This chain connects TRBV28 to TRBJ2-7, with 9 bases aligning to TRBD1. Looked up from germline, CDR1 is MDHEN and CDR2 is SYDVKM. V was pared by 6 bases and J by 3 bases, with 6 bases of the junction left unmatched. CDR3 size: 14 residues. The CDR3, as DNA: TGTGCCAGCAGCGGGACAGGGAAAGGCTACGAGCAGTACTTC. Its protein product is CASSGTGKGYEQYF. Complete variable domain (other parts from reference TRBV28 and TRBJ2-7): DVKVTQSSRYLVKRTGEKVFLECVQDMDHENMFWYRQDPGLGLRLIYFSYDVKMKEKGDIPEGYSVSREKKERFSLILESASTNQTSMYLCASSGTGKGYEQYFGPGTRLTVT.

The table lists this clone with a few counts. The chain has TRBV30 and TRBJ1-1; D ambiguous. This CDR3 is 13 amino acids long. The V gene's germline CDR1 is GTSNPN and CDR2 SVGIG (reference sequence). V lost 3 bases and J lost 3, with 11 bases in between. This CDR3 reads CAWSPTTDTEAFF. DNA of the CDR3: TGTGCCTGGAGCCCCACTACCGACACTGAAGCTTTCTTT.

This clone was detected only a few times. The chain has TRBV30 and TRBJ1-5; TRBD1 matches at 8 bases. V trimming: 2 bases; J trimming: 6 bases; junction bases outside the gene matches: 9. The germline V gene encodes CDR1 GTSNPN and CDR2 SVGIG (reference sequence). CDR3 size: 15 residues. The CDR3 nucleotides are TGTGCCTGGAGTACCGGACAGGGCCGGGGTCAGCCCCAGCATTTT. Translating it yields CAWSTGQGRGQPQHF.